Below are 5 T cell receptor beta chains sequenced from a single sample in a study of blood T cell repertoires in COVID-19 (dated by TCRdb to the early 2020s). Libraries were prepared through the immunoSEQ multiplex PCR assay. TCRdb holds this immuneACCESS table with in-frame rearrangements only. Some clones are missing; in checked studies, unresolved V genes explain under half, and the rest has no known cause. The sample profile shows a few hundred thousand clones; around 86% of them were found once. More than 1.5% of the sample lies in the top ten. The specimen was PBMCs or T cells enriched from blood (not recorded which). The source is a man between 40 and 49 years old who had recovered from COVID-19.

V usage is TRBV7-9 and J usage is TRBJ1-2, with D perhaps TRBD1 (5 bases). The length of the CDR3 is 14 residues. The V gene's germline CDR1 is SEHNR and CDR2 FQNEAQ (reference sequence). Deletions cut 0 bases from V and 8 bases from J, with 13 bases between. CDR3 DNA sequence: TGTGCCAGCAGCTTAGCCCAGGCGGGGCAAGGCTACACCTTC. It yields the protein CASSLAQAGQGYTF. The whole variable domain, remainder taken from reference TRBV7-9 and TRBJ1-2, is DTGVSQNPRHKITKRGQNVTFRCDPISEHNRLYWYRQTLGQGPEFLTYFQNEAQLEKSRLLSDRFSAERPKGSFSTLEIQRTEQGDSAMYLCASSLAQAGQGYTFGSGTRLTVV.

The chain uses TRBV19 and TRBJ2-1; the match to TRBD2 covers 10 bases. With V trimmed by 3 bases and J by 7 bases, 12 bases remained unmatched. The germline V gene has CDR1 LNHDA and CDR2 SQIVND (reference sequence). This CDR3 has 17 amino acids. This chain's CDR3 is CASSISPWEAGGNEQFF. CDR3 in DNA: TGTGCCAGTAGTATTAGCCCGTGGGAAGCGGGAGGGAATGAGCAGTTCTTC.

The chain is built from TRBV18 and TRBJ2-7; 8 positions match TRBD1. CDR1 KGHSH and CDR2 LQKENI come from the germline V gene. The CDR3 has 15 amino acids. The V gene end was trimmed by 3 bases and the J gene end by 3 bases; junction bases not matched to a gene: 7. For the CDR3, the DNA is TGTGCCAGCTCACCCAGGGGGCAGGGAGACTACGAGCAGTACTTC. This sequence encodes CASSPRGQGDYEQYF. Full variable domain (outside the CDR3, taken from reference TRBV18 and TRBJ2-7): NAGVMQNPRHLVRRRGQEARLRCSPMKGHSHVYWYRQLPEEGLKFMVYLQKENIIDESGMPKERFSAEFPKEGPSILRIQQVVRGDSAAYFCASSPRGQGDYEQYFGPGTRLTVT.

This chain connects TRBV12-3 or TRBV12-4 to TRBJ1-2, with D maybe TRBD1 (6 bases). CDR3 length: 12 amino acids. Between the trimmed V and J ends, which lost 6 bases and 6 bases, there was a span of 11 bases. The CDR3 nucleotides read TGTGCCAGCAGAGGACAGTCCCATGGCTACACCTTC. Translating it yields CASRGQSHGYTF.

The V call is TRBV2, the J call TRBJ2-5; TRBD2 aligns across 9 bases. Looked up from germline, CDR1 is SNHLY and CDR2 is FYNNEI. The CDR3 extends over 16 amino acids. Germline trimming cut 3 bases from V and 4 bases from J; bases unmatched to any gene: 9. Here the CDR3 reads CASSEMGGGAGETQYF. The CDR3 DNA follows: TGTGCCAGCAGTGAGATGGGCGGGGGGGCCGGAGAGACCCAGTACTTC.